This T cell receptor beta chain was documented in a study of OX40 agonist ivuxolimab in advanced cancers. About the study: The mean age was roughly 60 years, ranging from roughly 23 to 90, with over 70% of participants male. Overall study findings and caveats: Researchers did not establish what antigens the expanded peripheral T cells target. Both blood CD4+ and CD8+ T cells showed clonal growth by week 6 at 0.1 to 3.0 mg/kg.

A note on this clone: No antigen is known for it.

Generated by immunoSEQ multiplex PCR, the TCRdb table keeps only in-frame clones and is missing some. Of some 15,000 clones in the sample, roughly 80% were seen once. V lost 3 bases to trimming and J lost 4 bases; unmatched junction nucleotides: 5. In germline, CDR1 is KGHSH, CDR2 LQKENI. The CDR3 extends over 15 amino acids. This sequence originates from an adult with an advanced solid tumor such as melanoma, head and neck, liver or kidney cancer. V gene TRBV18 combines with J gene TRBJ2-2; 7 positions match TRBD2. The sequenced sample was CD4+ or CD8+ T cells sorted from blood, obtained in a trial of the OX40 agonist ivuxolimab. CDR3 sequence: CASSPSGERTGELFF. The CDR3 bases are TGTGCCAGCTCACCGAGCGGGGAACGCACCGGGGAGCTGTTTTTT.